This T cell receptor (beta chain) was sequenced during a study of cytomegalovirus exposure and HLA in healthy donors. Study findings and constraints: It was 164 TCR beta chains that were listed as cytomegalovirus-associated.

On this clone itself: The antigen is not known.

The V segment lost 4 bases and the J segment 5 bases; nucleotides outside the gene matches: 4. CDR3 length equals 15 residues. Looked up from germline, CDR1 is SGHRS and CDR2 is YFSETQ. It was with 60 Vbeta and 13 Jbeta primers that the PCR ran. Sequencing was performed with immunoSEQ multiplex PCR; in TCRdb, only in-frame clones are kept and a portion is missing. This table has fewer than 150,000 clones, 75% to 80% appearing once. This chain connects TRBV5-1 to TRBJ2-2, with 11 nucleotides matching TRBD2. The source of this sequence is a young man in good health and CMV-seronegative. The material sequenced was PBMCs. CDR3 nucleotides: TGCGCCAGCAGCCCCGGGACTAGCGGTACCGGGGAGCTGTTTTTT. Its protein is CASSPGTSGTGELFF.